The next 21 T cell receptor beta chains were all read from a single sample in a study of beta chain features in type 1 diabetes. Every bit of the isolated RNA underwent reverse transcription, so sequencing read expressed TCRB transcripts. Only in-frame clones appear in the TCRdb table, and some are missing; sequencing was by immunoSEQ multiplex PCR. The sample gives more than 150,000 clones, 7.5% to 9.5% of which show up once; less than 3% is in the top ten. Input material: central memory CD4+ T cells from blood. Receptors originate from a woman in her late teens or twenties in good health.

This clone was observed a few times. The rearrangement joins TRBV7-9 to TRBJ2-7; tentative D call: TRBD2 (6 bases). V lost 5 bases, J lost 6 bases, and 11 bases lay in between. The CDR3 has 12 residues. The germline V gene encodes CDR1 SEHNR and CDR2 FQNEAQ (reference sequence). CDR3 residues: CASSLMGGEQYF. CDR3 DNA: TGTGCCAGCAGCCTCATGGGGGGCGAGCAGTACTTC.

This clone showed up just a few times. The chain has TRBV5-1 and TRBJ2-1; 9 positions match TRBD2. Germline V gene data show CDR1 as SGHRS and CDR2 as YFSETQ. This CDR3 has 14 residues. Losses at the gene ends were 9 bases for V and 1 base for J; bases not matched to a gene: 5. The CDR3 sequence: CATPSGDSYNEQFF. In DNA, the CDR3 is TGCGCCACCCCTAGCGGGGATTCCTACAATGAGCAGTTCTTC.

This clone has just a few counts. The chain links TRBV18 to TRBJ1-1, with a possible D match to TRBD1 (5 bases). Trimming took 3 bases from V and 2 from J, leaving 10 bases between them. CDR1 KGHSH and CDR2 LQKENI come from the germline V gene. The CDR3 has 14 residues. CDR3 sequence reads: CASSPKRTNTEAFF. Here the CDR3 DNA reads TGTGCCAGCTCACCGAAACGGACAAACACTGAAGCTTTCTTT. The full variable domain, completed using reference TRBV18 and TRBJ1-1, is NAGVMQNPRHLVRRRGQEARLRCSPMKGHSHVYWYRQLPEEGLKFMVYLQKENIIDESGMPKERFSAEFPKEGPSILRIQQVVRGDSAAYFCASSPKRTNTEAFFGQGTRLTVV.

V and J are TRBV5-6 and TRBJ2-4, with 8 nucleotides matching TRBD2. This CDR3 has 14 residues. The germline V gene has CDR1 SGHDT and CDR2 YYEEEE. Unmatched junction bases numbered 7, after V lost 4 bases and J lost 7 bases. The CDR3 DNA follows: TGTGCCAGCAGCCCATGGACTAGCAGGAACATTCAGTACTTC. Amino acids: CASSPWTSRNIQYF.

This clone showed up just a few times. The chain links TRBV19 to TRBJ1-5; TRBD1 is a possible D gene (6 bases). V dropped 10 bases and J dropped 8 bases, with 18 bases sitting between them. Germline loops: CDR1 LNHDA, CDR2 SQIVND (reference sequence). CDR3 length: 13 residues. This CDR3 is CATPGRPGEPQHF. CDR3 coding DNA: TGTGCCACCCCTGGACGCCCAGGGGAGCCCCAGCATTTT.

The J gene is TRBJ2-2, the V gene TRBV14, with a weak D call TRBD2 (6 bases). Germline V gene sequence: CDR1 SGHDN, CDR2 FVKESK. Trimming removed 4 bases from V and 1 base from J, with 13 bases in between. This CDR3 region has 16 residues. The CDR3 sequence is CASSRGIGGNTGELFF. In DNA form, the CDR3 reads TGTGCCAGCAGCCGGGGAATCGGGGGGAACACCGGGGAGCTGTTTTTT.

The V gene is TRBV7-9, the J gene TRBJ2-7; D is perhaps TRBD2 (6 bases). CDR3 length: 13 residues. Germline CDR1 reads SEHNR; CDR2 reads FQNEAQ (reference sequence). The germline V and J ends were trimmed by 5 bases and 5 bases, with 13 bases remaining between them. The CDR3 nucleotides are TGTGCCAGCAGCCTTAGGAGGGGTGACGAGCAGTACTTC. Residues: CASSLRRGDEQYF.

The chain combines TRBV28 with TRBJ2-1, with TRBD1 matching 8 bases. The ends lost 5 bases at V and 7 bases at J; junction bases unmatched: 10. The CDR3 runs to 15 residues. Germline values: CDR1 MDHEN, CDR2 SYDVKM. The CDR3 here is CASSQPRGRSNEQFF. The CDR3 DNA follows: TGTGCCAGCAGTCAACCCAGGGGGCGATCGAATGAGCAGTTCTTC.

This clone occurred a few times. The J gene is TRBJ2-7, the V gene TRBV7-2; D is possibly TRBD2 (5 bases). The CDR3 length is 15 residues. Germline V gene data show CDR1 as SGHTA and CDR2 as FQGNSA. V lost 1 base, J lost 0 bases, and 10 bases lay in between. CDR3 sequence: CASSLGTGSSYEQYF. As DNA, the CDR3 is TGTGCCAGCAGCTTAGGAACGGGAAGCTCCTACGAGCAGTACTTC.

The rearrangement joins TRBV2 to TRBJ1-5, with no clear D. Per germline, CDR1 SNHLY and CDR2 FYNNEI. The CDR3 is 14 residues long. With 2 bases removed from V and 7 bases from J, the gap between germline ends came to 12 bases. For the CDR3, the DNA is TGTGCCAGCAGTGAAACGGGAGTACAGCAGCCCCAGCATTTT. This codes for CASSETGVQQPQHF.

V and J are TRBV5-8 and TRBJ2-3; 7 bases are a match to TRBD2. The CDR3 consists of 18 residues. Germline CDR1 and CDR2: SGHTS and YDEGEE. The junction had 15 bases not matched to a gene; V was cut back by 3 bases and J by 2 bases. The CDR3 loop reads CASSSGTTGGGSTDTQYF. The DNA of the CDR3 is TGTGCCAGCAGCTCCGGGACCACTGGGGGAGGGTCCACAGATACGCAGTATTTT.

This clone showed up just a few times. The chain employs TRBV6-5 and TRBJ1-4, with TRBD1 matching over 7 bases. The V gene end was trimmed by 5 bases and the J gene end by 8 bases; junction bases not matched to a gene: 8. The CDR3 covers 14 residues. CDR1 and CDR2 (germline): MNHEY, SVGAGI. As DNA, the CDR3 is TGTGCCAGCAGTCCACGTGACAGGGACGAAAAACTGTTTTTT. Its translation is CASSPRDRDEKLFF.

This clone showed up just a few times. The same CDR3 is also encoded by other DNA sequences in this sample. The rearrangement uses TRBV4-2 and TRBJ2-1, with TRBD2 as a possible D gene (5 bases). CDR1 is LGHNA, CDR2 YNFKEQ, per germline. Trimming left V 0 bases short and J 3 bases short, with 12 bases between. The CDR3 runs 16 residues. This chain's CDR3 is CASSQDPGLNYNEQFF. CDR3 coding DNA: TGTGCCAGCAGCCAAGACCCCGGACTGAACTACAATGAGCAGTTCTTC.

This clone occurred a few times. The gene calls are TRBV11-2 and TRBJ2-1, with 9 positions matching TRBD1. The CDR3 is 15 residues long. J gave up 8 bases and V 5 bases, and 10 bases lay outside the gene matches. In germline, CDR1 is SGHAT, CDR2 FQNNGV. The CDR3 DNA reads TGTGCCAGCAGCCGGGGACAGGGCAAGCATGATGAGCAGTTCTTC. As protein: CASSRGQGKHDEQFF.

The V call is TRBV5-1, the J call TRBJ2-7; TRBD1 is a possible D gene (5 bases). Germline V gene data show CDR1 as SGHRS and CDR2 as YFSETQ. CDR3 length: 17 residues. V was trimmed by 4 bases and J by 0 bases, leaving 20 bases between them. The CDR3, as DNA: TGCGCCAGCAGCCCCGGCCTCACAGGTCAGGGCTCCTACGAGCAGTACTTC. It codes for CASSPGLTGQGSYEQYF.

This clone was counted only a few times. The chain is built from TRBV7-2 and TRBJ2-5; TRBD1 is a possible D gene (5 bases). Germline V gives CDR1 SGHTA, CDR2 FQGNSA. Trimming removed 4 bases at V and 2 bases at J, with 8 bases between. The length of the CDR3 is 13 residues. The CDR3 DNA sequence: TGTGCCAGCAGCTACAGGTCGCAAGAGACCCAGTACTTC. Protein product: CASSYRSQETQYF.

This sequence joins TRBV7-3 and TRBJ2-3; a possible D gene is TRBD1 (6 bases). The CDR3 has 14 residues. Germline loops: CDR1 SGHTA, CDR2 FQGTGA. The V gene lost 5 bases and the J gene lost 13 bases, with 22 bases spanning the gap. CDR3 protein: CASSPQGQGPGEYF. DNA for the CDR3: TGTGCCAGCAGCCCCCAGGGGCAGGGACCAGGCGAGTATTTT.

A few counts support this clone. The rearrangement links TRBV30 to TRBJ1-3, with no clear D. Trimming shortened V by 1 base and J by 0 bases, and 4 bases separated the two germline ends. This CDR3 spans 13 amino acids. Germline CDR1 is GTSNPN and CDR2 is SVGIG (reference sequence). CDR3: CAWSGNSGNTIYF. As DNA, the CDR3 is TGTGCCTGGAGTGGTAACTCTGGAAACACCATATATTTT.

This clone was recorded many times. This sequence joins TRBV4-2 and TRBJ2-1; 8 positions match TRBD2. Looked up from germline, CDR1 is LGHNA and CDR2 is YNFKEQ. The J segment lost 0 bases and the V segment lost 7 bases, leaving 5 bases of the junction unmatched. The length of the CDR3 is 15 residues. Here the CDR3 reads CASNPGTSSYNEQFF. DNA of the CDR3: TGTGCCAGCAACCCCGGGACTAGCTCCTACAATGAGCAGTTCTTC.

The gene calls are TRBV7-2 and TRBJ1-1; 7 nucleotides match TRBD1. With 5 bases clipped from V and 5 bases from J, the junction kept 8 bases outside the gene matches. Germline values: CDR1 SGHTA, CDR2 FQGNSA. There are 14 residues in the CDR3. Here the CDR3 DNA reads TGTGCCAGCAGCCTGTCAGGGGGAGTGACTGAAGCTTTCTTT. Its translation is CASSLSGGVTEAFF.

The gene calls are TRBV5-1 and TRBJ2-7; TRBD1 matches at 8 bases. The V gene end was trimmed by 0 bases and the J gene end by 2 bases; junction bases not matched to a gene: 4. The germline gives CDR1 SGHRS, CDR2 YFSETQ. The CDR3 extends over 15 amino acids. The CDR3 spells CASSLGDRSPYEQYF. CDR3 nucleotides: TGCGCCAGCAGCTTGGGGGACAGGAGTCCCTACGAGCAGTACTTC.